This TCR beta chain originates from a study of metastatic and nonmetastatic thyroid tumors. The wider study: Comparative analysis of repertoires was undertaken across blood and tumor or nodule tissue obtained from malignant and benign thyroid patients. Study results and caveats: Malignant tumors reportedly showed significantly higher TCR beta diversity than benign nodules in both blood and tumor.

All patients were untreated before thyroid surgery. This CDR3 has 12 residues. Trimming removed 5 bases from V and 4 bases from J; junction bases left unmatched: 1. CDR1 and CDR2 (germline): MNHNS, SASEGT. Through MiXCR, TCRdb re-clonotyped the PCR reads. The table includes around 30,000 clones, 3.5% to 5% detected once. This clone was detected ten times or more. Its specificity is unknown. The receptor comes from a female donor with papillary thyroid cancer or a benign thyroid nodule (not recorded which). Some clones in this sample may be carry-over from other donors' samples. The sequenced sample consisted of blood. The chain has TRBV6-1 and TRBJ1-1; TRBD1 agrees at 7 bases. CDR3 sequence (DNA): TGTGCCAGCAGTAACAGGGGCACTGAAGCTTTCTTT. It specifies CASSNRGTEAFF.